The rows below give T cell receptor beta chains drawn from one sample of a study of cytomegalovirus exposure and HLA in healthy donors. The repertoire was sequenced with immunoSEQ multiplex PCR; TCRdb's copy has only in-frame clones and lacks some. Of about 130,000 clones listed, 90% were seen once; the top ten hold over 5%. The sequenced sample consisted of PBMCs. These receptors were obtained from a woman in her thirties in good health and CMV-seropositive. Both conserved end residues are part of each CDR3. Fields, in order: J gene, D gene, clone size, V gene, CDR3 DNA, CDR3 protein. A D gene is named only where the DNA matches it firmly. Size is stated for part of the rows, as once, few or many counts, or as a class when the clone is expanded.

TRBJ2-4,TRBD2,-,TRBV5-1,TGCGCCAGCAGCTTGGGGGTCGGCGGGAGGGAAAACATTCAGTACTTC,CASSLGVGGRENIQYF
TRBJ2-1,-,-,TRBV18,TGTGCCAGCTCACGGCAGGGTCCCTACAATGAGCAGTTCTTC,CASSRQGPYNEQFF
TRBJ1-6,TRBD1,-,TRBV5-6,TGTGCCAGCAGCCATAACAGGGGAGATTCACCCCTCCACTTT,CASSHNRGDSPLHF
TRBJ2-3,-,-,TRBV4-1,TGCGCCAGCAGGAAGATCGGGGGACAGCGGGCAGATACGCAGTATTTT,CASRKIGGQRADTQYF
TRBJ1-1,TRBD1,-,TRBV4-1,TGCGCCAGCAGCCCGAACGGTGTTACAGGGGGGGACACTGAAGCTTTCTTT,CASSPNGVTGGDTEAFF
TRBJ2-7,TRBD1,-,TRBV2,TGTGCCAGCAGTTCCCGGACAGGGGAGGACGAGCAGTACTTC,CASSSRTGEDEQYF
TRBJ2-3,TRBD2,-,TRBV27,TGTGCCAGCGGGCGTGGGACTAGCGGGGGGGCCGGCACAGATACGCAGTATTTT,CASGRGTSGGAGTDTQYF
TRBJ2-2,-,once,TRBV28,TGTGCCAGCATCTCGGGGGGCCGAGAAGGTGTCGGGGAGCTGTTTTTT,CASISGGREGVGELFF
TRBJ2-6,-,-,TRBV5-6,TGTGCCAGCAGATCCCCTACAGGGCCTGGGGCCAACGTCCTGACTTTC,CASRSPTGPGANVLTF
TRBJ2-7,-,-,TRBV5-6,TGTGCCAGCAGCTTGGGGTTTGGCCCCTACGAGCAGTACTTC,CASSLGFGPYEQYF
TRBJ2-5,TRBD1,-,TRBV10-2,TGCGCCAGCAGTATGGACAGGGGTCCCCAAGAGACCCAGTACTTC,CASSMDRGPQETQYF
TRBJ1-2,-,-,TRBV7-8,TGTGCCAGCAGCTTAGATGTCGGGGGCTATGGCTACACCTTC,CASSLDVGGYGYTF
TRBJ2-5,-,-,TRBV7-5,TGTGTCAGAAGCTTACTACAGCGGGATTCGTGGGAGACCCAGTACTTC,CVRSLLQRDSWETQYF
TRBJ1-2,-,few,TRBV10-1,TGCGCCAGTTGCCGTTCGAGGGGCTACACCTTC,CASCRSRGYTF
TRBJ2-1,-,-,TRBV5-6,TGTGCCAGCAGCCCGGGGGGCCCCCTCGGTGAGCAGTTCTTC,CASSPGGPLGEQFF
TRBJ1-5,TRBD1,-,TRBV28,TGTGCCAGCAGGTTGGGACAGGGCTTTTTTCAGCCCCAGCATTTT,CASRLGQGFFQPQHF
TRBJ1-3,-,-,TRBV6-5,TGTGCCAGCACCGAAGGGAGATCTGGAAACACCATATATTTT,CASTEGRSGNTIYF
TRBJ2-3,TRBD1,-,TRBV2,TGTGCCAGCGGGGAGGACAGGGGGCTAGCAGATACGCAGTATTTT,CASGEDRGLADTQYF
TRBJ2-1,TRBD2,-,TRBV7-2,TGTGCCAGCAGTTCAGCGGGGGGGCCGTTCGATGAGCAGTTCTTC,CASSSAGGPFDEQFF
TRBJ1-3,-,-,TRBV7-8,TGTGCCAGCAGCTTTCGCGGCCGAGGAAACACCATATATTTT,CASSFRGRGNTIYF
TRBJ2-5,TRBD1,-,TRBV18,TGTGCCAGCTCACGCGGACAGGGGGCGGGAGAGACCCAGTACTTC,CASSRGQGAGETQYF
TRBJ1-3,-,-,TRBV4-2,TGTGCCAGCAGCCAAGATGGGCGGGGCCCCTCTGGAAACACCATATATTTT,CASSQDGRGPSGNTIYF
TRBJ2-3,TRBD1,-,TRBV7-3,TGTGCCAGCAGCGACCCTACAGGGGCTGAAACAGATACGCAGTATTTT,CASSDPTGAETDTQYF
TRBJ2-3,TRBD2,-,TRBV13,TGTGCCAGCAGCCTACTCGGTAGCGGGGCCACAGATACGCAGTATTTT,CASSLLGSGATDTQYF
TRBJ1-2,TRBD1,-,TRBV11-2,TGTGCCAGCAGCCCAGGGACAGGGAGTCTTTATGGCTACACCTTC,CASSPGTGSLYGYTF
TRBJ2-3,-,-,TRBV2,TGTGCCAGCAAGGAGGGAAGGGGAGGCACAGATACGCAGTATTTT,CASKEGRGGTDTQYF
TRBJ2-1,TRBD2,-,TRBV5-1,TGCGCCAGCAGCTTTTCTATGGGACTAGCAGGCAATGAGCAGTTCTTC,CASSFSMGLAGNEQFF
TRBJ1-1,TRBD1,-,TRBV27,TGTGCCAGCAGTTTATCGCGCGGGACAGCGAACACTGAAGCTTTCTTT,CASSLSRGTANTEAFF
TRBJ2-7,TRBD2,few,TRBV5-1,TGCGCCAGCAAAACTAGCGGCGAGCAGTACTTC,CASKTSGEQYF
TRBJ2-1,TRBD2,-,TRBV19,TGTGCCAGTAGTATCAGCGGGAGATTCAATGAGCAGTTCTTC,CASSISGRFNEQFF
TRBJ1-2,-,-,TRBV28,TGTGCCAGCAGTTTATACATCTCCGCCCATGGCTACACCTTC,CASSLYISAHGYTF
TRBJ2-2,TRBD2,-,TRBV28,TGTGCCAGCAGTTTAGGGGGGGGAACCGGGGAGCTGTTTTTT,CASSLGGGTGELFF
TRBJ2-1,-,-,TRBV6-6,TGTGCCAGCAGCAGGGGCTACAATGAGCAGTTCTTC,CASSRGYNEQFF
TRBJ2-7,-,-,TRBV7-8,TGTGCCAGCAGCCCCTTGGAGGTAAACGAGCAGTACTTC,CASSPLEVNEQYF
TRBJ2-2,TRBD1,-,TRBV5-6,TGTGCCAGCAGACGTGGGACAGGCCCGAACACCGGGGAGCTGTTTTTT,CASRRGTGPNTGELFF
TRBJ2-2,-,-,TRBV7-9,TGTGCCAGCAGCCCCCCCCCGGAGGGACTTGCATTGGCCGGGGAGCTGTTTTTT,CASSPPPEGLALAGELFF
TRBJ2-1,TRBD2,-,TRBV2,TGTGCCAGCAGCGCAACTAGCGGGCTGTACAATGAGCAGTTCTTC,CASSATSGLYNEQFF
TRBJ2-5,-,-,TRBV9,TGTGCCAGCAGTGAACAGGGTCTTGTCCAAGAGACCCAGTACTTC,CASSEQGLVQETQYF
TRBJ1-1,-,-,TRBV2,TGTGCCAGCAGTGGAGAGACCCCACAGGGTTTGGGGAACACTGAAGCTTTCTTT,CASSGETPQGLGNTEAFF
TRBJ2-2,-,-,TRBV7-2,TGTGCCAGCAGCTTAAGCTCCCAGGAGGTAGCGAACACCGGGGAGCTGTTTTTT,CASSLSSQEVANTGELFF
TRBJ2-5,-,-,TRBV5-1,TGCGCCAGCAGCCGGGGAGAGACCCAGTACTTC,CASSRGETQYF
TRBJ2-3,TRBD2,-,TRBV4-2,TGTGCCAGCATGGGGGGGAACACAGATACGCAGTATTTT,CASMGGNTDTQYF
TRBJ2-5,TRBD2,-,TRBV5-1,TGCGCCAGCAGCTTGGTGGGATTGCGGACTAGCTCTCTAGAGACCCAGTACTTC,CASSLVGLRTSSLETQYF
TRBJ2-1,TRBD2,-,TRBV11-2,TGTGCCAGCAGAGAGTCTGGCGGGGGACACAATGAGCAGTTCTTC,CASRESGGGHNEQFF
TRBJ2-1,-,-,TRBV5-1,TGCGCCAGCAGCAGCGCCTACAATGAGCAGTTCTTC,CASSSAYNEQFF
TRBJ1-4,TRBD1,few,TRBV28,TGTGCCAGCAGTTACCGGGACAGGGCCCTGTTTTTT,CASSYRDRALFF
TRBJ2-1,-,once,TRBV7-9,TGTGCCAGCCATAAACTTACGGATGAGCAGTTCTTC,CASHKLTDEQFF
TRBJ2-3,-,-,TRBV19,TGTGCCAGTGGAGACGGGTACCCTGCTAGCACAGATACGCAGTATTTT,CASGDGYPASTDTQYF
TRBJ2-3,TRBD2,-,TRBV2,TGTGCCAGCACGTTCGTGGGACTAGCGGACCTCACAGATACGCAGTATTTT,CASTFVGLADLTDTQYF
TRBJ2-1,TRBD2,-,TRBV5-1,TGCGCCAGCAGCCCGACTAGCGGGAGCGGTTCCTACAATGAGCAGTTCTTC,CASSPTSGSGSYNEQFF
TRBJ1-2,TRBD1,-,TRBV11-2,TGTGCCAGCAGCGTCTATACAGGGGGCTATGGCTACACCTTC,CASSVYTGGYGYTF
TRBJ2-1,TRBD1,-,TRBV10-3,TGTGCCATCAGACCTCCGGGACAGGGATCCAATGAGCAGTTCTTC,CAIRPPGQGSNEQFF